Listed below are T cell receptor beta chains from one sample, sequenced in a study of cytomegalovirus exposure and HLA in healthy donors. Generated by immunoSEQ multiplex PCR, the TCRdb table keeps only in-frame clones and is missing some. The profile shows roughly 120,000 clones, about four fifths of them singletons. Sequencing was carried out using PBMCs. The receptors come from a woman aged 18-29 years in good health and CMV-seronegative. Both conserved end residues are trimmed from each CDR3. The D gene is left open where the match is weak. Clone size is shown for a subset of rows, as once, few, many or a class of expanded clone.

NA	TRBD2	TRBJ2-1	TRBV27	ASSLEPQGGGTSGHYNEQF
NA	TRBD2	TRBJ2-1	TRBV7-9	ASSSWETPGGNEQF
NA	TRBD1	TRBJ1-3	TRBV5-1	ASKFGTGLPNTIY
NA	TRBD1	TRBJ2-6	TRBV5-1	ASSVGQSGANVLT
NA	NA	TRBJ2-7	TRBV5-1	ASSLDPVPYEQY
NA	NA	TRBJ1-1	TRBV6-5	ASNRQSQNTEAF
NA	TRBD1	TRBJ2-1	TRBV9	ASSVGDRTGGNEQF
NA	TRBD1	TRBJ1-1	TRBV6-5	ASRGQPNTEAF
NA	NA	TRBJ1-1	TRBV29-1	SVPPMNTEAF
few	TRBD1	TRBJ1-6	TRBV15	ATSREQGASSPLH
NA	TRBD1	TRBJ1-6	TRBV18	ASSLAGGNSPLH
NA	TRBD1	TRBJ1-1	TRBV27	ASSSQGVQTEAF
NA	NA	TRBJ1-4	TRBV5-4	ASSSTRGDPEKLF
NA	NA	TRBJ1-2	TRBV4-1	ASRLQGSANYGYT
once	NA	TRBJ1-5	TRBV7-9	ASSSSGRGGNQPQH
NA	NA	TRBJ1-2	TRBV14	ASSKATLYGYT
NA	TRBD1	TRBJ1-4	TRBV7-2	ASSPGTGFNEKLF